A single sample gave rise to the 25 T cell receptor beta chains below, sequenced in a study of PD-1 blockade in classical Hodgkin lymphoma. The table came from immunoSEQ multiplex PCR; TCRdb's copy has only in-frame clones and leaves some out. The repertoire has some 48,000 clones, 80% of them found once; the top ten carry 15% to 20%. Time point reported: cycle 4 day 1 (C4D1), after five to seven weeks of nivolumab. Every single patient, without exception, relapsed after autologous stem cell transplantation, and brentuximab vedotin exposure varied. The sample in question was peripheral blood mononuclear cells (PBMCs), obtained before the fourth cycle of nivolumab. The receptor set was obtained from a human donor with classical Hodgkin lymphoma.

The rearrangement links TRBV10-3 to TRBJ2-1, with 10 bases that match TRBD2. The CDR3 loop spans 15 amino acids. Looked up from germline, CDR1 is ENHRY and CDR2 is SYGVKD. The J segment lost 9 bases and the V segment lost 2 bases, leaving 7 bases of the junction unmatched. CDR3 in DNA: TGTGCCATCAGTGAGCCGCAGCGGGGGGGTATTGAGCAGTTCTTC. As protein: CAISEPQRGGIEQFF.

CDR3 in DNA: TGTGCCAGCACCATATACACCCCGGGGGATTCACCCCTCCACTTT. Translation: CASTIYTPGDSPLHF. This chain uses TRBV28 with TRBJ1-6, with a tentative D call TRBD1 (5 bases). Between the trimmed V and J ends, which lost 7 bases and 8 bases, there was a span of 18 bases. The CDR3 is 15 residues long. The V gene's germline CDR1 is MDHEN and CDR2 SYDVKM.

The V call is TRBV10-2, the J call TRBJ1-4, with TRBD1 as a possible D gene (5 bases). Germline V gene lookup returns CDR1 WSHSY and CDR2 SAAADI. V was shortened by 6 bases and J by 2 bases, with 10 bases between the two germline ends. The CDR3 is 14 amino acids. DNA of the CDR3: TGCGCCAGCAGCAGGGATTCGACTAATGAAAAACTGTTTTTT. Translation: CASSRDSTNEKLFF.

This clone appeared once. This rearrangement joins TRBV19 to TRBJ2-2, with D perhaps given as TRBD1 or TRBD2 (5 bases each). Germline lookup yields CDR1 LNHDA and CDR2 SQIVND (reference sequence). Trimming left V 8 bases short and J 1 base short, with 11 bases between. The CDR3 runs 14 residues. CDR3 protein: CASFGAGNTGELFF. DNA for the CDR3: TGTGCCAGTTTCGGGGCAGGGAACACCGGGGAGCTGTTTTTT.

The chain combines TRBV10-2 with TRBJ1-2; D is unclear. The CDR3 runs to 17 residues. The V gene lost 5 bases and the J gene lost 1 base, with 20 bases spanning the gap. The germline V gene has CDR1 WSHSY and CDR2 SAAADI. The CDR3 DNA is TGCGCCAGCAGTAAGGGCAGCCTCCACTCACTTAACTATGGCTACACCTTC. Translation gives CASSKGSLHSLNYGYTF.

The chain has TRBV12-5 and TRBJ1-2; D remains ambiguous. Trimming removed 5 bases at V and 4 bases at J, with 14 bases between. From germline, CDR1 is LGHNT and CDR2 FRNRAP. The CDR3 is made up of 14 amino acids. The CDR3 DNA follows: TGTGCTAGTGGTCCCCGGGAAGATGGCTATGGCTACACCTTC. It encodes CASGPREDGYGYTF.

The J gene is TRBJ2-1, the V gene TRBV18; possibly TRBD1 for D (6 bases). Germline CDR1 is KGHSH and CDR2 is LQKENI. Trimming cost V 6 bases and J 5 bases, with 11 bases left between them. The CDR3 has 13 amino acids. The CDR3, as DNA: TGTGCCAGCTCCGGGACACTAGACAATGAGCAGTTCTTC. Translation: CASSGTLDNEQFF.

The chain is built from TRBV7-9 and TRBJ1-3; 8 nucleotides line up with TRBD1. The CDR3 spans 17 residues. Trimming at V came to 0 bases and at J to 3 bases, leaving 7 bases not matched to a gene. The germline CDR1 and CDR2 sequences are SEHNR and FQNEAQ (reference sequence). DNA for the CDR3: TGTGCCAGCAGCTTAGCTGTTGACAGGGGACATGGAAACACCATATATTTT. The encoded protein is CASSLAVDRGHGNTIYF. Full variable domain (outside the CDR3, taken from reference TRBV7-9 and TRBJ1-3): DTGVSQNPRHKITKRGQNVTFRCDPISEHNRLYWYRQTLGQGPEFLTYFQNEAQLEKSRLLSDRFSAERPKGSFSTLEIQRTEQGDSAMYLCASSLAVDRGHGNTIYFGEGSWLTVV.

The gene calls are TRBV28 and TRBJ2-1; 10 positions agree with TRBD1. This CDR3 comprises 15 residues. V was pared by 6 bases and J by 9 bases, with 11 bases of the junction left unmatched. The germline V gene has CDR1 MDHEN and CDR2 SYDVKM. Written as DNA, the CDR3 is TGTGCCAGCAGCCTTCCGACAGGGGGCGCGGGTGAGCAGTTCTTC. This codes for CASSLPTGGAGEQFF.

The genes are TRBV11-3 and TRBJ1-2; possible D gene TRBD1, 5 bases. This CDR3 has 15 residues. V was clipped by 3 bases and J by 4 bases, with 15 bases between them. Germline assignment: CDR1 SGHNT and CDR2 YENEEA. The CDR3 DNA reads TGTGCCAGCAGCTTGGGGTCGGGGCAACCCTATGGCTACACCTTC. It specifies CASSLGSGQPYGYTF. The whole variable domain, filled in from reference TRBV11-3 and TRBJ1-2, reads EAGVVQSPRYKIIEKKQPVAFWCNPISGHNTLYWYLQNLGQGPELLIRYENEEAVDDSQLPKDRFSAERLKGVDSTLKIQPAELGDSAVYLCASSLGSGQPYGYTFGSGTRLTVV.

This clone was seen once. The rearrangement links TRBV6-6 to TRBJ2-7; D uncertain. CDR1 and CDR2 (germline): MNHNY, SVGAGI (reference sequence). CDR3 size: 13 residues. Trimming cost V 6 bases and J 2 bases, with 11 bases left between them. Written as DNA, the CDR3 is TGTGCCAGCAGCCTGGTGGGCGCCTACGAGCAGTACTTC. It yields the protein CASSLVGAYEQYF.

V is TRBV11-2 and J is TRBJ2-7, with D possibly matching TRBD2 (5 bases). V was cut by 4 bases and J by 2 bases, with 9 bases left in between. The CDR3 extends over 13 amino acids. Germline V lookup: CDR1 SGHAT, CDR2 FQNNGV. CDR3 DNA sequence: TGTGCCAGCAGCTACTCGGGAACCTACGAGCAGTACTTC. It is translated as CASSYSGTYEQYF.

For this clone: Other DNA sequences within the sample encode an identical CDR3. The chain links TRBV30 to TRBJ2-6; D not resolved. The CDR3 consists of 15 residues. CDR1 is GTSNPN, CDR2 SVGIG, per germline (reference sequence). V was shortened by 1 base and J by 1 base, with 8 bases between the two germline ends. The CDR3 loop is CAWSALLSGANVLTF. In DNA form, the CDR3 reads TGTGCCTGGAGTGCCCTGCTATCTGGGGCCAACGTCCTGACTTTC.

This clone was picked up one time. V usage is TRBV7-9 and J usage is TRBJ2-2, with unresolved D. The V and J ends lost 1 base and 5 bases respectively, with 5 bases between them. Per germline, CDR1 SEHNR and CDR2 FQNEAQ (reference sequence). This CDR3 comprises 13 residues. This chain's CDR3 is CASSLEWTGELFF. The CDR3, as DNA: TGTGCCAGCAGCTTAGAGTGGACCGGGGAGCTGTTTTTT.

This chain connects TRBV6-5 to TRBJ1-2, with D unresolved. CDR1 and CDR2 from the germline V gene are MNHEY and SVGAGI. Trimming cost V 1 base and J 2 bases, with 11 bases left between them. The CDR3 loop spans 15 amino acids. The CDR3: CASSYFHGMNYGYTF. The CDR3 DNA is TGTGCCAGCAGTTACTTCCACGGGATGAACTATGGCTACACCTTC.

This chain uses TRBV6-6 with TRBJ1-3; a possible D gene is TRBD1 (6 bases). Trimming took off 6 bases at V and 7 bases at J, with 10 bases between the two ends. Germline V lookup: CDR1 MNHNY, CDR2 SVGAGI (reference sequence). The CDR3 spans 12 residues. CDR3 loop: CASRQGGNTIYF. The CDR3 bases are TGTGCCAGCAGACAGGGTGGCAACACCATATATTTT.

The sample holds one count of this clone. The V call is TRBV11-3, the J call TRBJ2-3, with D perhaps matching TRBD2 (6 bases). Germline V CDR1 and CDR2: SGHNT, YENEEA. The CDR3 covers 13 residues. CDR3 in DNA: TGTGCTTGTGGGACTCACCCAAAGGGTACGCAGTATTTT. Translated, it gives CACGTHPKGTQYF. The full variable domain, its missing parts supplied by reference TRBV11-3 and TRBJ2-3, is EAGVVQSPRYKIIEKKQPVAFWCNPISGHNTLYWYLQNLGQGPELLIRYENEEAVDDSQLPKDRFSAERLKGVDSTLKIQPAELGDSAVYLCACGTHPKGTQYFGPGTRLTVL.

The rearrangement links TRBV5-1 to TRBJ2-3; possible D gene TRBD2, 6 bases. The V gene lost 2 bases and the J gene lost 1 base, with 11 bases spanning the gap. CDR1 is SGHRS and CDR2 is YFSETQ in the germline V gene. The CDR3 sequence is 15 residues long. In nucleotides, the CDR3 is TGCGCCAGCAGCTTTGGAGGGATGCGCACAGATACGCAGTATTTT. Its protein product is CASSFGGMRTDTQYF. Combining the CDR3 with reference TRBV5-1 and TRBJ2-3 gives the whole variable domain KAGVTQTPRYLIKTRGQQVTLSCSPISGHRSVSWYQQTPGQGLQFLFEYFSETQRNKGNFPGRFSGRQFSNSRSEMNVSTLELGDSALYLCASSFGGMRTDTQYFGPGTRLTVL.

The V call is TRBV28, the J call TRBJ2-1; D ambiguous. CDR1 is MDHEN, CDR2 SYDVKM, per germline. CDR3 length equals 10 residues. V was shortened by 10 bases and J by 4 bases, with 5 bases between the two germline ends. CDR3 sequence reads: CAISYNEQFF. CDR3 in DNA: TGTGCCATCTCTTACAATGAGCAGTTCTTC.

The CDR3 region is CASIFDRVSTEAFF. CDR3 DNA: TGTGCCAGCATCTTCGACAGGGTTAGCACTGAAGCTTTCTTT. The chain is built from TRBV6-5 and TRBJ1-1; 7 bases line up with TRBD1. The CDR3 is 14 residues long. Trimming took 7 bases from V and 4 from J; bases not matched to a gene: 9. CDR1 and CDR2 (germline): MNHEY, SVGAGI.

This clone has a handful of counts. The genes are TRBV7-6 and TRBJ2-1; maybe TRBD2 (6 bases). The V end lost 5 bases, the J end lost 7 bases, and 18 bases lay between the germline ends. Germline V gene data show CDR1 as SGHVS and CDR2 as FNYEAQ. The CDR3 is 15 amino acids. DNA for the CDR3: TGTGCCAGCAGCATATCCGGAGGGACGCCTAATGAGCAGTTCTTC. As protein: CASSISGGTPNEQFF. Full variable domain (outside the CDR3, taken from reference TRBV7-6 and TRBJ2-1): GAGVSQSPRYKVTKRGQDVALRCDPISGHVSLYWYRQALGQGPEFLTYFNYEAQQDKSGLPNDRFSAERPEGSISTLTIQRTEQRDSAMYRCASSISGGTPNEQFFGPGTRLTVL.

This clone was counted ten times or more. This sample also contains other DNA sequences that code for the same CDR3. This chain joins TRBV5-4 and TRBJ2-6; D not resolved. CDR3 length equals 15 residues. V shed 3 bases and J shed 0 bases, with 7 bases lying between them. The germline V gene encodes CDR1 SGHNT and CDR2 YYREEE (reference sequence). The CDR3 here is CASSSLSSGANVLTF. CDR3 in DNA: TGTGCCAGCAGCTCACTGAGCTCTGGGGCCAACGTCCTGACTTTC.

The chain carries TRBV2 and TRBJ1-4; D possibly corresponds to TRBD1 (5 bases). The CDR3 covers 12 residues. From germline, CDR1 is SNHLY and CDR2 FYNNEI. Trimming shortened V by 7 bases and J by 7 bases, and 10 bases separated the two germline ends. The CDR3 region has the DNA TGTGCCAGCATAGGGGAACGTGAAAAACTGTTTTTT. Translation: CASIGEREKLFF.

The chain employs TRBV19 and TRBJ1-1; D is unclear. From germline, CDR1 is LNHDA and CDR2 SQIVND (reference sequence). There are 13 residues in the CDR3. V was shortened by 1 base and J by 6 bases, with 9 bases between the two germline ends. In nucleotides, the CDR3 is TGTGCCAGTAGTATAGGGGTAAGAGCTGAAGCTTTCTTT. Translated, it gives CASSIGVRAEAFF.

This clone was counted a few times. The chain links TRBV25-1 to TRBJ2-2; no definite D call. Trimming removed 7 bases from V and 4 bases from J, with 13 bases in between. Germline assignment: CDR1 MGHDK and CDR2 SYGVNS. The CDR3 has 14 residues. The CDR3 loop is CASTDQFSTGELFF. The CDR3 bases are TGTGCCAGCACCGACCAATTTAGCACCGGGGAGCTGTTTTTT.